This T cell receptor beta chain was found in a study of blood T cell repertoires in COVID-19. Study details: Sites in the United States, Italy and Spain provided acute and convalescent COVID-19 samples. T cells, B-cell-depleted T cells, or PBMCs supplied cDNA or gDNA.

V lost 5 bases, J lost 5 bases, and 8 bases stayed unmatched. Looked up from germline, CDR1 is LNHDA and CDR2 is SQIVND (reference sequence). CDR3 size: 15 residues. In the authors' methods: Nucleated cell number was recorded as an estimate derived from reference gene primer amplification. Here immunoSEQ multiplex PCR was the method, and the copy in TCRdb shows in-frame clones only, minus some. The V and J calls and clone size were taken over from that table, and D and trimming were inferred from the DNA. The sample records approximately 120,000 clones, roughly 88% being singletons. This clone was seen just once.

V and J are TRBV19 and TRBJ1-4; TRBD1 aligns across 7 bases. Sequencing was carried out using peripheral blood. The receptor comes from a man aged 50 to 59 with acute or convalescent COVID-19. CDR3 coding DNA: TGTGCCAGTAGTGAGACCGGGACAGAAAATGAAAAACTGTTTTTT. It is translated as CASSETGTENEKLFF.